This T cell receptor (beta chain) is drawn from a study of T cell responses to AZD1222 COVID-19 vaccine listed by TCRdb under 2021. About the study as a whole: TCR sequencing was performed for approximately 240 trial participants, of whom roughly 200 were given two doses of AZD1222 and around 25 were given two doses of MenACWY control vaccine. Trial participants were enrolled by age into 18-55, 56-69 and 70-plus year subgroups, with about 150, 28 and 57 TCR-sequenced participants respectively.

In the case of this clone: Its antigen has not been determined. Base qualities are not recorded, but no much larger clone differs from it by a single base.

V was cut back by 0 bases and J by 5 bases, leaving a gap of 10 bases between them. The CDR3 measures 14 amino acids from cysteine to phenylalanine. Only the CDR3 region is kept as DNA, spanning 42 bases read in frame from base 1. The germline V gene provides CDR1 MNHEY and CDR2 SVGEGT. The time point label for this specimen denotes: about 28 days (+/-7) after the second vaccine dose. AZD1222 recipients given second doses at about 4 weeks or at about 12 weeks were pooled, since spike-specific TCR depth and breadth were not found to differ between the two schedules. Vaccinee samples came from UK trials COV001 and COV002, including a single-blind randomized controlled phase 2/3 trial of AZD1222 (ChAdOx1 nCoV-19) in healthy adults. For TCRbeta chain sequencing, PBMC samples were collected from trial participants at day 0 and at day 28 after the second dose. Results the study describes overall, beyond this receptor: Because no samples from the day 14 peak response were available, repertoires could be characterized only after the peak T cell response. Conclusions about previously exposed vaccinees are limited, since just five or six AZD1222 recipients were seropositive for SARS-CoV-2 at baseline. The 56-69-year group was small, and its depth increase did not reach significance, likely because of low power. The whole spike protein was spanned by vaccine-associated CD4 TCRs, and dominant responses were seen in regions 160-218 and 743-854. After two AZD1222 doses, spike-specific TCR breadth and depth were significantly higher than at day 0 and than in MenACWY recipients. Most participants were white British and females outnumbered males, and the authors suggested that clonal diversity may have been underestimated. Reportedly, almost half of the unique spike-specific TCRs recognized epitopes lying outside the regions that are mutated in the B.1.351 and B.1.1.7 variants.

The CDR3 regions of human TCRbeta chains were analyzed by immunosequencing. Per the authors' processing: TCRs in the repertoires were compared against a reference library of SARS-CoV-2-specific TCRs that had been generated with the MIRA antigen-specificity platform. Breadth meant the fraction of unique TCRs that were SARS-CoV-2-associated, whereas depth meant the fraction of total T cells that were SARS-CoV-2-associated. Using the MIRA data, each spike-specific TCR was assigned both to the spike region to which the TCR was reactive and to a CD4 or CD8 class. Log10-transformed breadth and depth values were compared by one-way ANOVA with Sidak's multiple comparisons tests. The table was pulled from immuneACCESS by TCRdb, which kept in-frame rearrangements only. Such tables lose some clones; where checked, under half of the loss comes from unresolved V genes, and the rest has no known cause. That table gives V, J and clone size, and the DNA gave D and trimming. The table for this sample lists more than 85,000 clones; less than 85% of them were counted only once. Clones ranked in the top ten supply around 14% of the sample.

The TCR was taken from an adult who received the AZD1222 COVID-19 vaccine. The sequences come from peripheral blood, collected 28 days after the second AZD1222 dose. The V and J segments used are TRBV6-2 or TRBV6-3 and TRBJ2-5; the D gene is possibly TRBD2, with 6 bases matching. The nucleotides read TGTGCCAGCAGTTACTCGTTTGGAGGGGAGACCCAGTACTTC. Translated, this gives CASSYSFGGETQYF.